Below are 17 T cell receptor beta chains sequenced from a single sample in a study of T cells in tuberculosis (dated by TCRdb to 2016 to 2018). The library was built by means of the immunoSEQ multiplex PCR assay. The source is immuneACCESS, and TCRdb retained only in-frame sequences with V and J called. Part of the clones is not carried over; for the studies checked, unresolved V genes explain less than half of this, and the remainder is unexplained. This sample has tens of thousands of clones in its table, and nearly 97% of those were observed once. Roughly 3.5% of the sample belongs to the ten largest clones. What was sequenced was PBMCs. These TCRs come from a donor between 10 and 35 years old with latent tuberculosis or without tuberculosis infection.

The chain has TRBV28 and TRBJ1-2; possibly TRBD1 for D (6 bases). CDR1 is MDHEN and CDR2 is SYDVKM in the germline V gene. The CDR3 is 13 residues long. Trimming pared 5 bases from V and 8 bases from J, leaving 15 bases between. The CDR3 sequence: CASSTGTLNGYTF. CDR3 DNA: TGTGCCAGCAGTACAGGGACCCTTAACGGCTACACCTTC.

This clone is a singleton in its sample. This rearrangement joins TRBV10-3 to TRBJ1-1; perhaps TRBD1 as D (6 bases). This CDR3 is 14 amino acids long. Germline CDR1 ENHRY, CDR2 SYGVKD. V lost 11 bases to trimming and J lost 0 bases, with 16 bases between them. The CDR3 protein is CAVGKGDMNTEAFF. CDR3 nucleotides: TGTGCCGTCGGAAAGGGGGATATGAACACTGAAGCTTTCTTT.

The V and J genes are TRBV28 and TRBJ2-1; 9 bases are a match to TRBD1. V lost 3 bases and J lost 6; bases outside the gene matches: 3. Germline assignment: CDR1 MDHEN and CDR2 SYDVKM. This CDR3 spans 14 amino acids. CDR3 DNA sequence: TGTGCCAGCAGTTTCGGGACAGGGATCAATGAGCAGTTCTTC. Translated: CASSFGTGINEQFF.

The chain recombines TRBV30 with TRBJ1-5, with D perhaps matching TRBD1 (6 bases). The germline V and J ends were trimmed by 0 bases and 7 bases, with 10 bases remaining between them. Germline CDR1 is GTSNPN and CDR2 is SVGIG (reference sequence). The CDR3 is made up of 13 amino acids. Written as DNA, the CDR3 is TGTGCCTGGAGTGTGTTCAGGGGCCAGCCCCAGCATTTT. Protein: CAWSVFRGQPQHF.

This chain links TRBV2 with TRBJ1-2; D unresolved. From germline, CDR1 is SNHLY and CDR2 FYNNEI. Trimming took off 10 bases at V and 5 bases at J, with 14 bases between the two ends. CDR3 length: 12 residues. In DNA form, the CDR3 reads TGTGCCATTGAGGGCCGGCGGTATGGCTACACCTTC. Amino acids: CAIEGRRYGYTF. Complete variable domain (other parts from reference TRBV2 and TRBJ1-2): EPEVTQTPSHQVTQMGQEVILRCVPISNHLYFYWYRQILGQKVEFLVSFYNNEISEKSEIFDDQFSVERPDGSNFTLKIRSTKLEDSAMYFCAIEGRRYGYTFGSGTRLTVV.

The chain combines TRBV21-1 with TRBJ2-1; the D call TRBD2 from the table was never checked on the DNA. TRBV21-1 is listed as a pseudogene. The CDR3 covers 14 residues. CDR3 DNA: TGTGCCAGCAGCAAAGTTGGGGGGATTGGTGAGCAGTTCTTC. This codes for CASSKVGGIGEQFF.

The rearrangement uses TRBV29-1 and TRBJ2-7; a possible D gene is TRBD1 (6 bases). CDR1 and CDR2 from the germline V gene are SQVTM and ANQGSEA. This CDR3 has 13 amino acids. V dropped 6 bases and J dropped 3 bases, with 15 bases sitting between them. CDR3 amino acids: CSVIVTGIYEQYF. DNA for the CDR3: TGCAGCGTAATAGTTACAGGGATCTACGAGCAGTACTTC.

The chain employs TRBV30 and TRBJ1-2; 12 bases agree with TRBD1. CDR3 length: 15 amino acids. The trim removed 2 bases at V and 6 bases at J, leaving 7 bases unmatched. Germline CDR1 reads GTSNPN; CDR2 reads SVGIG (reference sequence). DNA of the CDR3: TGTGCCTGGAGTTTGCCGGGACAGGGGGCTGATGGCTACACCTTC. Protein sequence: CAWSLPGQGADGYTF.

V gene TRBV4-1 combines with J gene TRBJ1-6; D unclear. CDR1 and CDR2 from the germline V gene are MGHRA and YSYEKL. Deletions cut 3 bases from V and 5 bases from J, with 17 bases between. This CDR3 has 17 residues. The CDR3 DNA sequence: TGCGCCAGCAGCCATGGTCCGGGAGGACCGGATAATTCACCCCTCCACTTT. This sequence encodes CASSHGPGGPDNSPLHF.

The chain links TRBV11-2 to TRBJ1-4, with D hard to call. This CDR3 spans 17 amino acids. V was cut by 5 bases and J by 8 bases, with 24 bases left in between. Germline loops: CDR1 SGHAT, CDR2 FQNNGV. The CDR3 nucleotides are TGTGCCAGCAGCGGAGCCCTTTTTGCGGGCGCGGGGGAAAAACTGTTTTTT. Its protein is CASSGALFAGAGEKLFF. The whole variable domain, remainder taken from reference TRBV11-2 and TRBJ1-4, is EAGVAQSPRYKIIEKRQSVAFWCNPISGHATLYWYQQILGQGPKLLIQFQNNGVVDDSQLPKDRFSAERLKGVDSTLKIQPAKLEDSAVYLCASSGALFAGAGEKLFFGSGTQLSVL.

The CDR3 sequence: CASSPSGRGGNTIYF. The CDR3 nucleotides are TGTGCCAGCAGCCCCTCGGGCAGGGGTGGAAACACCATATATTTT. The rearrangement links TRBV13 to TRBJ1-3, with D perhaps matching TRBD1 (6 bases). Trimming took off 5 bases at V and 3 bases at J, with 14 bases between the two ends. CDR3 length: 15 amino acids. Germline CDR1 PRHDT, CDR2 FYEKMQ (reference sequence).

A word on this clone: Compared with germline, one end of the junction differs, possibly owing to a read error. The rearrangement links TRBV6-5 to TRBJ1-1; 10 nucleotides line up with TRBD1. The germline CDR1 and CDR2 sequences are MNHEY and SVGAGI. This CDR3 region has 16 residues. CDR3 sequence: CASRYGTGVTGTEAFF. The DNA for the CDR3 is TGTGCCAGCCGTTACGGGACAGGGGTTACGGGCACTGAAGCTTTCTTT.

This clone showed up just once. The chain uses TRBV12-5 and TRBJ2-5; D is perhaps TRBD2 (6 bases). Trimming left V 6 bases short and J 4 bases short, with 12 bases between. From germline, CDR1 is LGHNT and CDR2 FRNRAP. The CDR3 consists of 13 residues. The CDR3 nucleotides read TGTGCTAGTGGGGGCGGGACGGTAGAGACCCAGTACTTC. Translating gives CASGGGTVETQYF.

The chain carries TRBV6-1 and TRBJ2-1, with 11 bases matching TRBD2. CDR3 length: 17 amino acids. After removal of 0 bases from V and 4 bases from J, the junction contained 5 bases not matched to a gene. Per the germline V gene, CDR1 is MNHNS and CDR2 is SASEGT. Here the CDR3 DNA reads TGTGCCAGCAGTGAAGCCCAGACTAGCGGGGTTTACAATGAGCAGTTCTTC. It encodes CASSEAQTSGVYNEQFF.

The CDR3 loop is CASSARQDSYEQYF. CDR3 coding DNA: TGTGCCAGCAGTGCCCGACAGGACTCCTACGAGCAGTACTTC. The rearrangement links TRBV25-1 to TRBJ2-7; D perhaps matches TRBD1 (6 bases). Germline V lookup: CDR1 MGHDK, CDR2 SYGVNS. CDR3 length: 14 amino acids. V gave up 4 bases and J gave up 0 bases, with 10 bases separating them.

V is TRBV30 and J is TRBJ2-2; 11 nucleotides match TRBD2. The trim removed 3 bases at V and 9 bases at J, leaving 12 bases unmatched. This CDR3 is 16 amino acids long. Looked up from germline, CDR1 is GTSNPN and CDR2 is SVGIG (reference sequence). CDR3: CAWRSISGGGLRELFF. The DNA of the CDR3 is TGTGCCTGGAGGAGTATTAGCGGGGGGGGATTAAGGGAGCTGTTTTTT.

This clone showed up just once. The chain is built from TRBV12-5 and TRBJ2-2, with 9 bases aligning to TRBD1. CDR1 is LGHNT and CDR2 is FRNRAP in the germline V gene. With V trimmed by 6 bases and J by 1 base, 0 bases remained unmatched. The CDR3 length is 14 residues. The CDR3 nucleotides are TGTGCTAGTGGGACAGGGGGGAACACCGGGGAGCTGTTTTTT. This translates into CASGTGGNTGELFF.